One sample yielded the 18 T cell receptor beta chains listed below, sequenced in a study of identical twins. TCRdb fed the 5' RACE reads into MiXCR, producing one record per CDR3 protein. In the table there are roughly 770,000 distinct CDR3 sequences, 15% to 20% of which are singletons. Separately, the same data were catalogued under a study of T cells expressing NK-cell markers.

The sample was PBMCs. Receptors originate from a woman in her late teens or twenties in good health.

This clonotype has a count of ten or more. The rearrangement joins TRBV12-3 or TRBV12-4 to TRBJ1-1; TRBD1 matches 7 bases. The CDR3 length is 15 residues. V trimming: 8 bases; J trimming: 1 base; junction bases outside the gene matches: 10. The CDR3, as DNA: TGTGCCAGCGGCTACAGGGGTCGACCGAACACTGAAGCTTTCTTT. It translates to CASGYRGRPNTEAFF.

For the CDR3, the DNA is TGTGCCAGCAGCTTACCGGGTAACAATGAGCAGTTCTTC. Translated, it gives CASSLPGNNEQFF. This chain connects TRBV7-9 to TRBJ2-1; D ambiguous. The CDR3 totals 13 residues. CDR1 and CDR2 from the germline V gene are SEHNR and FQNEAQ (reference sequence). V was cut by 2 bases and J by 5 bases, with 7 bases left in between.

The chain is built from TRBV18 and TRBJ2-7, with TRBD1 as a possible D gene (6 bases). Per germline, CDR1 KGHSH and CDR2 LQKENI. This CDR3 has 14 residues. Trimming removed 2 bases from V and 2 bases from J, with 10 bases in between. CDR3 sequence reads: CASSPNRDPYEQYF. The CDR3 coding sequence is TGTGCCAGCTCACCAAACAGGGATCCCTACGAGCAGTACTTC.

This clonotype was seen a handful of times. The chain combines TRBV4-1 with TRBJ2-7; TRBD1 might be the D (6 bases). Germline lookup yields CDR1 MGHRA and CDR2 YSYEKL. CDR3 length: 13 amino acids. V was trimmed by 1 base and J by 9 bases, leaving 13 bases between them. Written as DNA, the CDR3 is TGCGCCAGCAGCCAAGCACAGGGAATTGCGCAGTACTTC. This encodes CASSQAQGIAQYF.

This clonotype was observed a handful of times. The V and J genes are TRBV10-3 and TRBJ2-2; D not resolved. CDR3 length: 14 residues. Germline V CDR1 and CDR2: ENHRY, SYGVKD. The germline V and J ends were trimmed by 4 bases and 3 bases, with 9 bases remaining between them. CDR3 nucleotides: TGTGCCATCAGTGGGGATCAATACACCGGGGAGCTGTTTTTT. Amino acid sequence: CAISGDQYTGELFF.

J is TRBJ2-1 and V is TRBV7-9, with D perhaps assigned TRBD1 or TRBD2 (6 bases each). CDR3 length equals 16 residues. Trimming left V 1 base short and J 2 bases short, with 12 bases between. Germline V gene data show CDR1 as SEHNR and CDR2 as FQNEAQ (reference sequence). CDR3 loop: CASSLVVGGPYNEQFF. The DNA for the CDR3 is TGTGCCAGCAGCTTAGTAGTGGGGGGCCCCTACAATGAGCAGTTCTTC.

V gene TRBV3-1 combines with J gene TRBJ2-1, with 8 bases fitting TRBD1. The CDR3 extends over 15 amino acids. Germline-derived CDR1 and CDR2 are LGHDT and YNNKEL (reference sequence). Trimming at V came to 3 bases and at J to 3 bases, leaving 4 bases not matched to a gene. The CDR3 protein is CASSHPGQGYNEQFF. The CDR3 region has the DNA TGTGCCAGCAGCCACCCCGGACAGGGCTACAATGAGCAGTTCTTC.

The gene calls are TRBV2 and TRBJ1-5, with D perhaps matching TRBD1 (5 bases). V lost 6 bases, J lost 3 bases, and 18 bases lay in between. CDR1 is SNHLY and CDR2 is FYNNEI in the germline V gene. CDR3 length: 16 residues. The CDR3 DNA sequence: TGTGCCAGCAGGTCATCGGGGACTTATGTCAATCAGCCCCAGCATTTT. Protein product: CASRSSGTYVNQPQHF. Full variable domain (remainder filled in from reference TRBV2 and TRBJ1-5): EPEVTQTPSHQVTQMGQEVILRCVPISNHLYFYWYRQILGQKVEFLVSFYNNEISEKSEIFDDQFSVERPDGSNFTLKIRSTKLEDSAMYFCASRSSGTYVNQPQHFGDGTRLSIL.

This clonotype showed up just a few times. The genes are TRBV12-3 or TRBV12-4 and TRBJ1-5; the D is unclear. The V and J ends lost 3 bases and 0 bases respectively, with 6 bases between them. The length of the CDR3 is 14 residues. CDR3 residues: CASSFVLSNQPQHF. CDR3 nucleotides: TGTGCCAGCAGTTTTGTACTTAGCAATCAGCCCCAGCATTTT.

The chain uses TRBV11-3 and TRBJ2-5, with a possible D match to TRBD2 (5 bases). From germline, CDR1 is SGHNT and CDR2 YENEEA. The CDR3 totals 18 residues. V was trimmed by 3 bases and J by 3 bases, leaving 23 bases between them. DNA of the CDR3: TGTGCCAGCAGCTTGTCAAGAAAGCTAGGAGGTCCCAAAGAGACCCAGTACTTC. Its protein product is CASSLSRKLGGPKETQYF.

J is TRBJ2-7 and V is TRBV5-4; 13 bases are a match to TRBD2. The CDR3 contains 16 residues. Unmatched junction bases numbered 8, after V lost 3 bases and J lost 5 bases. Germline V gene sequence: CDR1 SGHNT, CDR2 YYREEE (reference sequence). The CDR3 loop is CASSSWTSGSRHEQYF. The CDR3 coding sequence is TGTGCCAGCAGCTCTTGGACTAGCGGGAGTCGGCACGAGCAGTACTTC.

This clonotype was seen a handful of times. The chain is built from TRBV10-3 and TRBJ2-3; D is perhaps TRBD2 (7 bases). Germline assignment: CDR1 ENHRY and CDR2 SYGVKD. The germline V and J ends were trimmed by 4 bases and 1 base, with 18 bases remaining between them. This CDR3 is built from 17 residues. The CDR3 reads CAISVRREGGGTDTQYF. CDR3 nucleotide sequence: TGTGCCATCAGTGTCCGTCGTGAGGGGGGGGGCACAGATACGCAGTATTTT.

This clonotype appeared a few times. The genes are TRBV12-3 or TRBV12-4 and TRBJ2-2; D is unclear. V dropped 5 bases and J dropped 3 bases, with 13 bases sitting between them. The CDR3 consists of 15 residues. This CDR3 is CASSNPAWYTGELFF. The DNA of the CDR3 is TGTGCCAGCAGTAACCCAGCCTGGTACACCGGGGAGCTGTTTTTT.

This chain joins TRBV6-5 and TRBJ2-7, with D maybe TRBD2 (6 bases). V was pared by 7 bases and J by 4 bases, with 11 bases between. Germline V gene data show CDR1 as MNHEY and CDR2 as SVGAGI. This CDR3 is built from 12 residues. The chain's CDR3 is CASTSVKYEQYF. In DNA form, the CDR3 reads TGTGCCAGCACTAGCGTAAAGTACGAGCAGTACTTC.

This clonotype has a handful of counts. This chain joins TRBV11-2 and TRBJ1-6; 9 nucleotides match TRBD1. This CDR3 has 15 residues. The germline gives CDR1 SGHAT, CDR2 FQNNGV. The ends lost 5 bases at V and 5 bases at J; junction bases unmatched: 4. The CDR3 DNA reads TGTGCCAGCAGCCGAAGGACAGGGGATAATTCACCCCTCCACTTT. This encodes CASSRRTGDNSPLHF.

Many counts were recorded for this clonotype. The chain joins TRBV6-5 to TRBJ2-6, with D hard to call. The germline V gene encodes CDR1 MNHEY and CDR2 SVGAGI. The CDR3 runs to 15 residues. V was shortened by 4 bases and J by 0 bases, with 7 bases between the two germline ends. The DNA of the CDR3 is TGTGCCAGCAGTTCGGAGATCTCTGGGGCCAACGTCCTGACTTTC. Protein sequence: CASSSEISGANVLTF.

CDR3 bases: TGTGCCAGCAGTTCTCGAGCGGACGGATCCAATGAGCAGTTCTTC. Translation: CASSSRADGSNEQFF. The gene calls are TRBV12-3 or TRBV12-4 and TRBJ2-1; weak D call: TRBD2 (5 bases). This CDR3 contains 15 residues. The V and J ends lost 4 bases and 6 bases respectively, with 16 bases between them.

This clonotype was counted a single time. The rearrangement joins TRBV12-3 or TRBV12-4 to TRBJ2-4; 9 bases match TRBD2. The CDR3 extends over 17 amino acids. The junction had 6 bases not matched to a gene; V was cut back by 3 bases and J by 0 bases. The CDR3 here is CASSLFSGGLAKNIQYF. The CDR3 DNA reads as TGTGCCAGCAGTTTGTTTAGCGGGGGCTTAGCCAAAAACATTCAGTACTTC.